Presented here are 31 T cell receptor beta chains from one specimen sequenced in a study of blood T cell repertoires in COVID-19. Assay: immunoSEQ multiplex PCR; the TCRdb copy retains only in-frame clones and omits some. The sample shows 30,000 to 40,000 clones, about 76% of them seen only once. Sequencing used peripheral blood. These receptors came from a man between 65 and 80 years old with COVID-19, enrolled during active disease.

The rearrangement links TRBV29-1 to TRBJ2-7; D possibly corresponds to TRBD2 (5 bases). Trimming shortened V by 1 base and J by 0 bases, and 13 bases separated the two germline ends. This CDR3 spans 15 amino acids. Germline V gives CDR1 SQVTM, CDR2 ANQGSEA. The CDR3 loop reads CSVEVARESSYEQYF. As DNA, the CDR3 is TGCAGCGTTGAAGTTGCGAGGGAAAGCTCCTACGAGCAGTACTTC.

The V call is TRBV3-1 (or the pseudogene TRBV3-2), the J call TRBJ2-7; TRBD1 agrees at 7 bases. The ends lost 3 bases at V and 7 bases at J; junction bases unmatched: 6. Germline V CDR1 and CDR2: LGHDT, YNNKEL (reference sequence). The CDR3 runs to 13 residues. In DNA, the CDR3 is TGTGCCAGCAGCCAGCCGACAGGGAAGGAGCAGTACTTC. This encodes CASSQPTGKEQYF.

This rearrangement joins TRBV6-5 to TRBJ2-2, with 9 positions matching TRBD1. CDR1 is MNHEY, CDR2 SVGAGI, per germline. V lost 10 bases, J lost 5 bases, and 8 bases stayed unmatched. CDR3 length: 14 residues. Here the CDR3 DNA reads TGTGCCATCCCGGGACAGGGAGGGACCGGGGAGCTGTTTTTT. Amino acids: CAIPGQGGTGELFF.

V and J are TRBV7-9 and TRBJ1-2; D may be TRBD1 (5 bases). The CDR3 spans 14 residues. Between the trimmed V and J ends, which lost 4 bases and 8 bases, there was a span of 17 bases. In germline, CDR1 is SEHNR, CDR2 FQNEAQ (reference sequence). CDR3 sequence (DNA): TGTGCCAGCAGCTATCACGCCGGGGGGATGGGCTACACCTTC. As protein: CASSYHAGGMGYTF.

V usage is TRBV6-5 and J usage is TRBJ2-5; TRBD2 agrees at 8 bases. Germline V CDR1 and CDR2: MNHEY, SVGAGI. The junction had 4 bases not matched to a gene; V was cut back by 6 bases and J by 1 base. The CDR3 contains 14 residues. The CDR3 sequence: CASRSSGIQETQYF. CDR3 coding DNA: TGTGCCAGCAGGAGTAGCGGGATCCAAGAGACCCAGTACTTC.

The sample holds a few counts of this clone. This rearrangement joins TRBV6-5 to TRBJ1-2, with D unresolved. V was pared by 2 bases and J by 3 bases, with 16 bases between. Germline V gene data show CDR1 as MNHEY and CDR2 as SVGAGI. The CDR3 length is 16 residues. The CDR3 loop reads CASSYRRGVGDYGYTF. The CDR3 DNA sequence: TGTGCCAGCAGTTACCGCCGCGGGGTAGGAGACTATGGCTACACCTTC.

J is TRBJ1-3 and V is TRBV4-3; D uncertain. Germline V gene data show CDR1 as LGHNA and CDR2 as YSLEER. This CDR3 comprises 15 residues. Deletions cut 0 bases from V and 4 bases from J, with 10 bases between. CDR3 loop: CASSQDSGSGNTIYF. In nucleotides, the CDR3 is TGCGCCAGCAGCCAAGATTCCGGGTCCGGAAACACCATATATTTT.

The CDR3 is CASSLPTTNEKLFF. The CDR3 DNA reads as TGTGCCAGCAGCCTACCCACAACTAATGAAAAACTGTTTTTT. The chain couples TRBV2 to TRBJ1-4; D remains unclear. The germline CDR1 and CDR2 sequences are SNHLY and FYNNEI. Trimming removed 6 bases at V and 0 bases at J, with 8 bases between. The CDR3 consists of 14 residues. Full variable domain (outside the CDR3, taken from reference TRBV2 and TRBJ1-4): EPEVTQTPSHQVTQMGQEVILRCVPISNHLYFYWYRQILGQKVEFLVSFYNNEISEKSEIFDDQFSVERPDGSNFTLKIRSTKLEDSAMYFCASSLPTTNEKLFFGSGTQLSVL.

The chain has TRBV18 and TRBJ1-5; 8 positions match TRBD1. The CDR3 runs to 16 residues. With V trimmed by 0 bases and J by 2 bases, 3 bases remained unmatched. CDR1 KGHSH and CDR2 LQKENI come from the germline V gene. The CDR3 sequence: CASSPPGQGGNQPQHF. CDR3 in DNA: TGTGCCAGCTCACCACCCGGACAGGGAGGCAATCAGCCCCAGCATTTT.

This chain joins TRBV9 and TRBJ1-1; D perhaps matches TRBD1 (6 bases). V was shortened by 0 bases and J by 4 bases, with 13 bases between the two germline ends. From germline, CDR1 is SGDLS and CDR2 YYNGEE. This CDR3 is 15 amino acids long. CDR3 nucleotides: TGTGCCAGCAGCGTAGTTCTGGGGGCGAGCACTGAAGCTTTCTTT. This encodes CASSVVLGASTEAFF.

The J gene is TRBJ2-7, the V gene TRBV4-2, with TRBD1 identical over 11 bases. The ends lost 4 bases at V and 4 bases at J; junction bases unmatched: 12. The CDR3 loop spans 17 amino acids. Germline lookup yields CDR1 LGHNA and CDR2 YNFKEQ. The CDR3 DNA reads as TGTGCCAGCAGCCCCTCCGGTGGGGGACAGGGGGAATACGAGCAGTACTTC. Its translation is CASSPSGGGQGEYEQYF.

V gene TRBV3-1 (or the pseudogene TRBV3-2) combines with J gene TRBJ2-7; no reliable D call. This CDR3 spans 13 amino acids. Between the trimmed V and J ends, which lost 1 base and 4 bases, there was a span of 8 bases. CDR1 and CDR2 from the germline V gene are LGHDT and YNNKEL (reference sequence). The CDR3 is CASSQVPRYEQYF. The CDR3 region has the DNA TGTGCCAGCAGCCAAGTCCCCCGTTACGAGCAGTACTTC.

The rearrangement links TRBV18 to TRBJ2-3; the D is unclear. Germline V gene sequence: CDR1 KGHSH, CDR2 LQKENI. This CDR3 spans 15 amino acids. The V end was cut by 0 bases, the J end by 0 bases, with 7 bases between. The CDR3 coding sequence is TGTGCCAGCTCACCACCGCGGCCAAGCACAGATACGCAGTATTTT. Protein: CASSPPRPSTDTQYF.

V is TRBV5-1 and J is TRBJ1-1; tentatively, D is TRBD1 (5 bases). V was shortened by 2 bases and J by 3 bases, with 8 bases between the two germline ends. Germline assignment: CDR1 SGHRS and CDR2 YFSETQ. The CDR3 has 13 amino acids. The CDR3, as DNA: TGCGCCAGCAGCTTCGCAGGGTACACTGAAGCTTTCTTT. Its translation: CASSFAGYTEAFF.

This rearrangement joins TRBV7-2 to TRBJ1-2; TRBD1 aligns across 11 bases. J lost 4 bases, V lost 5 bases, and 0 bases had no gene match. This CDR3 is built from 13 residues. The germline gives CDR1 SGHTA, CDR2 FQGNSA. CDR3 DNA sequence: TGTGCCAGCAGCGGGACAGGGGGCTATGGCTACACCTTC. Translation: CASSGTGGYGYTF. Together with reference TRBV7-2 and TRBJ1-2, the CDR3 gives the full variable domain: GAGVSQSPSNKVTEKGKDVELRCDPISGHTALYWYRQSLGQGLEFLIYFQGNSAPDKSGLPSDRFSAERTGGSVSTLTIQRTQQEDSAVYLCASSGTGGYGYTFGSGTRLTVV.

This clone was recorded only once. V usage is TRBV11-2 and J usage is TRBJ1-6, with TRBD1 matching over 7 bases. CDR1 and CDR2 (germline): SGHAT, FQNNGV. The V segment lost 3 bases and the J segment 8 bases; nucleotides outside the gene matches: 4. The CDR3 extends over 14 amino acids. The CDR3: CASSLWTGDSPLHF. CDR3 DNA sequence: TGTGCCAGCAGCTTGTGGACAGGTGATTCACCCCTCCACTTT.

The CDR3 sequence: CASSLALGQGNYEQYF. Here the CDR3 DNA reads TGTGCCAGCAGCTTAGCGCTCGGACAGGGTAATTACGAGCAGTACTTC. The chain is built from TRBV7-8 and TRBJ2-7; 8 bases align to TRBD1. The CDR3 has 16 amino acids. V lost 0 bases and J lost 4; bases outside the gene matches: 8. Looked up from germline, CDR1 is SGHVS and CDR2 is FQNEAQ.

As DNA, the CDR3 is TGTGCCACCAGTGAGACTAGCGGGTCGGTCACCGGGGAGCTGTTTTTT. It specifies CATSETSGSVTGELFF. The chain couples TRBV24-1 to TRBJ2-2; 10 positions match TRBD2. This CDR3 spans 16 amino acids. Per germline, CDR1 KGHDR and CDR2 SFDVKD. V shed 4 bases and J 4 bases; nucleotides not matched to a gene: 5.

The chain links TRBV10-3 to TRBJ2-1; the match to TRBD2 covers 7 bases. CDR3 length: 15 residues. CDR1 is ENHRY, CDR2 SYGVKD, per germline. The V segment lost 10 bases and the J segment 7 bases; nucleotides outside the gene matches: 16. This chain's CDR3 is CATESAGALENEQFF. The CDR3 nucleotides read TGTGCCACAGAGTCGGCGGGAGCCCTTGAGAATGAGCAGTTCTTC.

J is TRBJ1-5 and V is TRBV10-3; D uncertain. Germline-derived CDR1 and CDR2 are ENHRY and SYGVKD. CDR3 length: 15 amino acids. V shed 2 bases and J shed 5 bases, with 13 bases lying between them. CDR3 DNA sequence: TGTGCCATCAGTGAGAGAGTCGCGGTGGATCAGCCCCAGCATTTT. It codes for CAISERVAVDQPQHF.

The V gene is TRBV12-3 or TRBV12-4, the J gene TRBJ1-1; D not resolved. Trimming cost V 7 bases and J 0 bases, with 9 bases left between them. This CDR3 spans 13 amino acids. In nucleotides, the CDR3 is TGTGCCAGCACTACCACCATGAACACTGAAGCTTTCTTT. Its translation is CASTTTMNTEAFF.

J is TRBJ1-5 and V is TRBV24-1, with TRBD1 as a possible D gene (5 bases). CDR3 length: 13 residues. Germline CDR1 is KGHDR and CDR2 is SFDVKD. V was cut by 2 bases and J by 4 bases, with 5 bases left in between. For the CDR3, the DNA is TGTGCCACCAGTGATTCAGGGAATCAGCCCCAGCATTTT. This translates into CATSDSGNQPQHF.

The J gene is TRBJ2-2, the V gene TRBV7-8; 10 nucleotides align to TRBD2. V gave up 2 bases and J gave up 4 bases; unmatched junction bases: 1. Germline values: CDR1 SGHVS, CDR2 FQNEAQ. The CDR3 spans 15 residues. The CDR3 region has the DNA TGTGCCAGCAGCTTACGGACTAGCGGCACCGGGGAGCTGTTTTTT. Translated: CASSLRTSGTGELFF.

The chain recombines TRBV5-6 with TRBJ1-6; a weak D match, TRBD1 (5 bases). The V end lost 4 bases, the J end lost 4 bases, and 15 bases lay between the germline ends. The CDR3 extends over 16 amino acids. Germline V gives CDR1 SGHDT, CDR2 YYEEEE. The CDR3 loop reads CASSRDIGGYNSPLHF. CDR3 in DNA: TGTGCCAGCAGCCGAGATATCGGGGGATATAATTCACCCCTCCACTTT.

The rearrangement links TRBV27 to TRBJ2-4; 7 bases fit TRBD1. The germline gives CDR1 MNHEY, CDR2 SMNVEV (reference sequence). V was pared by 6 bases and J by 0 bases, with 14 bases of the junction left unmatched. The CDR3 contains 18 residues. CDR3 sequence: CASRPLTGHSLAKNIQYF. The CDR3 region has the DNA TGTGCCAGCAGGCCCTTGACAGGGCATTCACTAGCCAAAAACATTCAGTACTTC.

The V call is TRBV6-5, the J call TRBJ2-2, with D perhaps matching TRBD2 (6 bases). Germline V gene sequence: CDR1 MNHEY, CDR2 SVGAGI. This CDR3 is 13 amino acids long. V lost 7 bases and J 4 bases, leaving 10 bases between the germline ends. CDR3 amino acids: CASMGGGTGELFF. The DNA of the CDR3 is TGTGCCAGCATGGGGGGAGGCACCGGGGAGCTGTTTTTT.

J is TRBJ2-1 and V is TRBV6-2 or TRBV6-3; 8 bases fit TRBD2. Trimming cost V 4 bases and J 4 bases; bases outside gene matches: 6. The V gene's germline CDR1 is MNHEY and CDR2 SVGEGT. The CDR3 is 15 residues long. The CDR3 nucleotides are TGTGCCAGCAGTTCCTTCGCGGGGGGATACAATGAGCAGTTCTTC. It translates to CASSSFAGGYNEQFF.

CDR3 DNA sequence: TGCGCCAGCAGCCATGGTGAAGCAGCCCAAAGAGGTGGACTGTTTTTT. It is translated as CASSHGEAAQRGGLFF. The V and J genes are TRBV4-1 and TRBJ1-4; D gene unclear. This CDR3 comprises 16 residues. V shed 3 bases and J shed 13 bases, with 24 bases lying between them. Germline V gene data show CDR1 as MGHRA and CDR2 as YSYEKL.

This clone was found a few times. The gene calls are TRBV15 and TRBJ2-7; 9 positions match TRBD1. Germline V gene sequence: CDR1 LNHNV, CDR2 YYDKDF (reference sequence). This CDR3 is built from 19 residues. V trimming: 2 bases; J trimming: 6 bases; junction bases outside the gene matches: 20. CDR3 sequence reads: CATSRKMRGQPGQGLEQYF. The DNA for the CDR3 is TGTGCCACCAGCAGAAAAATGCGGGGGCAACCGGGACAGGGTCTCGAGCAGTACTTC.

This clone was recorded a few times. The chain is built from TRBV5-5 and TRBJ2-7; 8 bases fit TRBD1. Germline lookup yields CDR1 SGHKS and CDR2 YYEKEE (reference sequence). Trimming removed 3 bases from V and 6 bases from J; junction bases left unmatched: 2. The CDR3 runs to 12 residues. CDR3 sequence: CASSSGGSEQYF. CDR3 DNA: TGTGCCAGCAGCTCAGGGGGCTCCGAGCAGTACTTC.

The CDR3 nucleotides read TGTGCCAGCAGTGGACTAGCGGTAACCGGGGAGCTGTTTTTT. It yields the protein CASSGLAVTGELFF. This chain uses TRBV2 with TRBJ2-2; 9 bases map to TRBD2. The germline V gene has CDR1 SNHLY and CDR2 FYNNEI. There are 14 residues in the CDR3. Losses at the gene ends were 4 bases for V and 5 bases for J; bases not matched to a gene: 2.